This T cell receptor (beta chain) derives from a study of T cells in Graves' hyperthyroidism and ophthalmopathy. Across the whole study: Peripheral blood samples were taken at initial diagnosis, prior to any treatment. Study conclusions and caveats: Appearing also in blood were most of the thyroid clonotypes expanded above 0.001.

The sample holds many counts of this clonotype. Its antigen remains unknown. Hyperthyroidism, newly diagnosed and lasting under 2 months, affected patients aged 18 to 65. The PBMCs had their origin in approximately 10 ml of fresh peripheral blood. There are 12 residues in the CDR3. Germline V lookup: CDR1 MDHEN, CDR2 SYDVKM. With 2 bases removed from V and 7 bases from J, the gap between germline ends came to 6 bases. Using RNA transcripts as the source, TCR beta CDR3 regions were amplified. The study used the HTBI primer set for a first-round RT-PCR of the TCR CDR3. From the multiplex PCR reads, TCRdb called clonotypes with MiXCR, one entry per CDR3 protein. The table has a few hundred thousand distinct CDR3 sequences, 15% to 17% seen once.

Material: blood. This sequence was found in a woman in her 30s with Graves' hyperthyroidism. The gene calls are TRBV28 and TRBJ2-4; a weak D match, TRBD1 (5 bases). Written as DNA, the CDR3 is TGTGCCAGCAGTTTACGACAGAACATTCAGTACTTC. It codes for CASSLRQNIQYF.